The next 21 T cell receptor beta chains were all read from a single sample in a study of OX40 agonist ivuxolimab in advanced cancers. Here immunoSEQ multiplex PCR was the method, and the copy in TCRdb shows in-frame clones only, minus some. The sample holds tens of thousands of clones, 80% to 90% seen once. Sequencing used CD4+ or CD8+ T cells sorted from blood, obtained in a trial of the OX40 agonist ivuxolimab. These receptors came from an adult with an advanced solid tumor such as melanoma, head and neck, liver or kidney cancer.

The CDR3 DNA is TGTGCCAGCTCACGTGATACCTCCTCCTACAATGAGCAGTTCTTC. Protein sequence: CASSRDTSSYNEQFF. The rearrangement joins TRBV18 to TRBJ2-1; D remains unclear. Germline loops: CDR1 KGHSH, CDR2 LQKENI. With 4 bases removed from V and 0 bases from J, the gap between germline ends came to 10 bases. This CDR3 is built from 15 residues.

This chain joins TRBV19 and TRBJ2-3, with 7 positions matching TRBD1. V was clipped by 5 bases and J by 2 bases; unmatched bases: 7. The CDR3 has 15 amino acids. In germline, CDR1 is LNHDA, CDR2 SQIVND (reference sequence). The CDR3 DNA is TGTGCCAGTAGTTATTCCGGGACAGACACAGATACGCAGTATTTT. Translation gives CASSYSGTDTDTQYF.

J is TRBJ2-1 and V is TRBV27; D is uncertain. The V and J ends lost 2 bases and 8 bases respectively, with 16 bases between them. The CDR3 runs to 15 residues. Germline loops: CDR1 MNHEY, CDR2 SMNVEV (reference sequence). In DNA form, the CDR3 reads TGTGCCAGCAGTTTAGGATTTCCCCTCGGCTATGAGCAGTTCTTC. Protein product: CASSLGFPLGYEQFF.

The chain recombines TRBV11-3 with TRBJ1-2; 8 bases line up with TRBD1. Trimming at V came to 1 base and at J to 2 bases, leaving 9 bases not matched to a gene. The CDR3 sequence is 17 residues long. From germline, CDR1 is SGHNT and CDR2 YENEEA. The CDR3 loop reads CASSLVGSGGRNYGYTF. DNA for the CDR3: TGTGCCAGCAGCTTAGTCGGGTCAGGGGGCAGGAACTATGGCTACACCTTC.

This rearrangement joins TRBV7-9 to TRBJ1-4; D unclear. V lost 5 bases to trimming and J lost 0 bases, with 13 bases between them. The CDR3 covers 16 residues. In germline, CDR1 is SEHNR, CDR2 FQNEAQ (reference sequence). Written as DNA, the CDR3 is TGTGCCAGCAGCCCCCCTGTAGGGCCAACTAATGAAAAACTGTTTTTT. This encodes CASSPPVGPTNEKLFF.

The genes are TRBV5-1 and TRBJ2-7; 7 bases are shared with TRBD2. The length of the CDR3 is 11 residues. Per germline, CDR1 SGHRS and CDR2 YFSETQ. The ends lost 4 bases at V and 7 bases at J; junction bases unmatched: 2. The CDR3 region is CASSTGGEQYF. For the CDR3, the DNA is TGCGCCAGCAGCACGGGGGGAGAGCAGTACTTC.

The rearrangement links TRBV21-1 to TRBJ2-3; the D call TRBD1 from the table was never checked on the DNA. TRBV21-1 has pseudogene status. The CDR3 covers 17 residues. CDR3 protein: CASSKVSHSKSTDTQYF. CDR3 sequence (DNA): TGTGCCAGCAGCAAAGTAAGCCACAGCAAGAGCACAGATACGCAGTATTTT.

The chain joins TRBV30 to TRBJ1-2; D is unclear. The CDR3 has 11 amino acids. The V gene lost 7 bases and the J gene lost 4 bases, with 10 bases spanning the gap. In germline, CDR1 is GTSNPN, CDR2 SVGIG (reference sequence). CDR3 region: CASRATYGYTF. The CDR3 nucleotides read TGTGCCTCAAGGGCCACCTATGGCTACACCTTC.

The genes are TRBV6-6 and TRBJ2-3, with 11 bases identical to TRBD2. This CDR3 has 15 residues. V was pared by 3 bases and J by 5 bases, with 4 bases of the junction left unmatched. Germline CDR1 reads MNHNY; CDR2 reads SVGAGI (reference sequence). DNA of the CDR3: TGTGCCAGCAGTTATTCCGGACTAGCGGGAGATACGCAGTATTTT. This translates into CASSYSGLAGDTQYF.

This chain uses TRBV4-2 with TRBJ2-5, with D possibly matching TRBD2 (5 bases). V was trimmed by 1 base and J by 1 base, leaving 7 bases between them. Germline V lookup: CDR1 LGHNA, CDR2 YNFKEQ. CDR3 length: 14 amino acids. The CDR3 region has the DNA TGTGCCAGCAGCCAAGGGGCGGGCCAAGAGACCCAGTACTTC. Its translation: CASSQGAGQETQYF.

The rearrangement joins TRBV6-1 to TRBJ2-5; 10 nucleotides align to TRBD1. The J call may be incorrect, as the DNA end agrees better with TRBJ2-7. This CDR3 is built from 14 residues. Germline values: CDR1 MNHNS, CDR2 SASEGT. In DNA form, the CDR3 reads TGTGCCACTCAGATGGGACAGGGGTCCTACGAGCAGTACTTC. This codes for CATQMGQGSYEQYF.

V and J are TRBV11-2 and TRBJ2-2; no firm D call. Looked up from germline, CDR1 is SGHAT and CDR2 is FQNNGV. V was clipped by 5 bases and J by 8 bases, with 15 bases between them. This CDR3 is built from 14 residues. In DNA, the CDR3 is TGTGCCAGCAGCCAAGGACCTACTGGAGGGGAGCTGTTTTTT. Its protein is CASSQGPTGGELFF.

This chain links TRBV7-3 with TRBJ2-3, with D perhaps TRBD2 (6 bases). This CDR3 has 15 residues. Germline V gene sequence: CDR1 SGHTA, CDR2 FQGTGA. The V and J ends lost 3 bases and 2 bases respectively, with 12 bases between them. The CDR3 coding sequence is TGTGCCAGCAGCTTGGGACTCCGCTCCACAGATACGCAGTATTTT. Encoded protein: CASSLGLRSTDTQYF. Full variable domain (outside the CDR3, taken from reference TRBV7-3 and TRBJ2-3): GAGVSQTPSNKVTEKGKYVELRCDPISGHTALYWYRQSLGQGPEFLIYFQGTGAADDSGLPNDRFFAVRPEGSVSTLKIQRTERGDSAVYLCASSLGLRSTDTQYFGPGTRLTVL.

This sequence joins TRBV18 and TRBJ1-2; D is ambiguous. The CDR3 is made up of 13 amino acids. Trimming took off 1 base at V and 6 bases at J, with 9 bases between the two ends. Germline V gene sequence: CDR1 KGHSH, CDR2 LQKENI. The chain's CDR3 is CASSPQGADGYTF. The CDR3 nucleotides are TGTGCCAGCTCACCACAGGGAGCAGATGGCTACACCTTC.

This clone was seen just once. V is TRBV27 and J is TRBJ2-5, with TRBD1 as a possible D gene (5 bases). Per the germline V gene, CDR1 is MNHEY and CDR2 is SMNVEV (reference sequence). There are 13 residues in the CDR3. Trimming took off 5 bases at V and 7 bases at J, with 14 bases between the two ends. In nucleotides, the CDR3 is TGTGCCAGCAGTCCTCAGGGCCCTACGACCCAGTACTTC. It translates to CASSPQGPTTQYF.

The chain employs TRBV6-6 and TRBJ2-7; D possibly corresponds to TRBD1 (5 bases). The ends were cut back, 1 base at V and 2 bases at J, with 9 bases in the middle. The length of the CDR3 is 14 residues. CDR1 and CDR2 from the germline V gene are MNHNY and SVGAGI (reference sequence). As DNA, the CDR3 is TGTGCCAGCAGTTACTTAGACAGAACCTACGAGCAGTACTTC. It codes for CASSYLDRTYEQYF.

The V call is TRBV10-3, the J call TRBJ2-7, with 9 bases identical to TRBD2. With 2 bases clipped from V and 2 bases from J, the junction kept 4 bases outside the gene matches. This CDR3 is 15 amino acids long. CDR1 and CDR2 from the germline V gene are ENHRY and SYGVKD. The CDR3 sequence: CAISERLAETYEQYF. CDR3 DNA sequence: TGTGCCATCAGTGAGCGACTAGCGGAGACCTACGAGCAGTACTTC.

The chain links TRBV6-1 to TRBJ2-5; unclear D gene. There are 10 residues in the CDR3. Looked up from germline, CDR1 is MNHNS and CDR2 is SASEGT. The V end was cut by 6 bases, the J end by 12 bases, with 11 bases between. In DNA, the CDR3 is TGTGCCAGCAGGCCGTGGCCGAAGTACTTC. Translated, it gives CASRPWPKYF.

J is TRBJ2-1 and V is TRBV7-6; the match to TRBD2 covers 8 bases. Trimming at V came to 5 bases and at J to 3 bases, leaving 9 bases not matched to a gene. The CDR3 runs 16 residues. Germline V gene data show CDR1 as SGHVS and CDR2 as FNYEAQ. The CDR3 protein is CASSPLTSGYYNEQFF. The CDR3, as DNA: TGTGCCAGCAGCCCGCTAACTAGCGGTTACTACAATGAGCAGTTCTTC.

The chain uses TRBV4-1 and TRBJ1-2, with 8 bases lining up with TRBD1. Trimming removed 0 bases from V and 2 bases from J; junction bases left unmatched: 5. This CDR3 has 16 amino acids. From germline, CDR1 is MGHRA and CDR2 YSYEKL. CDR3 sequence: CASSQDSTGANYGYTF. CDR3 nucleotide sequence: TGCGCCAGCAGCCAAGATTCGACAGGGGCCAACTATGGCTACACCTTC.

This chain joins TRBV10-1 and TRBJ2-1; tentative D call: TRBD2 (5 bases). V lost 3 bases and J 10 bases, leaving 16 bases between the germline ends. This CDR3 is built from 14 residues. The germline gives CDR1 WNHNN, CDR2 SYGVQD (reference sequence). In nucleotides, the CDR3 is TGCGCCAGCAGTGATCCCCGAGAGGGCGGGGAGCAGTTCTTC. It translates to CASSDPREGGEQFF.